A single sample gave rise to the 11 T cell receptor beta chains below, sequenced in a study of blood T cell repertoires in COVID-19. Method: immunoSEQ multiplex PCR; TCRdb's copy keeps in-frame clones and lacks some. This table holds just over 150,000 clones, 80% to 95% found once. The sequencing sample was made of peripheral blood. The receptors come from a man younger than 45 with COVID-19, enrolled during active disease.

This rearrangement joins TRBV6-5 to TRBJ1-1; D is uncertain. The CDR3 has 12 amino acids. V was pared by 5 bases and J by 6 bases, with 10 bases between. The V gene's germline CDR1 is MNHEY and CDR2 SVGAGI. The CDR3 region has the DNA TGTGCCAGCAGTCAACCGGGAGCTGAAGCTTTCTTT. It translates to CASSQPGAEAFF.

The chain links TRBV4-1 to TRBJ2-7; D might be TRBD1 (6 bases). Trimming cost V 1 base and J 6 bases, with 13 bases left between them. The CDR3 sequence is 14 residues long. CDR1 is MGHRA, CDR2 YSYEKL, per germline. In DNA, the CDR3 is TGCGCCAGCAGCCAAGTGTCAGGGGCCAGCGAGCAGTACTTC. As protein: CASSQVSGASEQYF.

The chain carries TRBV10-1 and TRBJ1-2; 12 nucleotides agree with TRBD1. The CDR3 has 16 amino acids. J gave up 7 bases and V 5 bases, and 11 bases lay outside the gene matches. From germline, CDR1 is WNHNN and CDR2 SYGVQD (reference sequence). CDR3 amino acids: CASSPGTGGITCGYTF. In DNA form, the CDR3 reads TGCGCCAGCAGTCCCGGGACAGGGGGCATCACATGTGGCTACACCTTC.

CDR3 coding DNA: TGTGCCAGCAGCTTAGGGCCGCCTTGGAGGATCTACGAGCAGTACTTC. This translates into CASSLGPPWRIYEQYF. V and J are TRBV5-8 and TRBJ2-7, with D possibly being TRBD2 (5 bases). The V and J ends lost 2 bases and 3 bases respectively, with 18 bases between them. The CDR3 consists of 16 residues. CDR1 and CDR2 (germline): SGHTS, YDEGEE.

The chain couples TRBV5-4 to TRBJ1-1, with a possible D match to TRBD1 (5 bases). CDR1 SGHNT and CDR2 YYREEE come from the germline V gene (reference sequence). V shed 4 bases and J shed 4 bases, with 14 bases lying between them. This CDR3 contains 14 residues. CDR3 sequence: CASSPGDRPTEAFF. For the CDR3, the DNA is TGTGCCAGCAGCCCTGGCGACAGACCCACTGAAGCTTTCTTT.

The chain is built from TRBV6-2 or TRBV6-3 and TRBJ2-7; tentatively, D is TRBD2 (7 bases). CDR1 and CDR2 from the germline V gene are MNHEY and SVGEGT. V lost 4 bases to trimming and J lost 0 bases, with 10 bases between them. The CDR3 is made up of 14 amino acids. The CDR3: CASSWGGLSYEQYF. In DNA form, the CDR3 reads TGTGCCAGCAGTTGGGGGGGGCTCTCCTACGAGCAGTACTTC.

A single count supports this clone. The rearrangement joins TRBV19 to TRBJ1-5, with D perhaps TRBD1 (6 bases). V gave up 9 bases and J gave up 2 bases, with 8 bases separating them. The CDR3 is 12 residues long. Germline V gene sequence: CDR1 LNHDA, CDR2 SQIVND (reference sequence). This chain's CDR3 is CASGQRNQPQHF. The CDR3 nucleotides read TGTGCCAGCGGACAGCGCAATCAGCCCCAGCATTTT.

The gene calls are TRBV15 and TRBJ2-5; a weak D match, TRBD2 (8 bases). Germline CDR1 is LNHNV and CDR2 is YYDKDF (reference sequence). This CDR3 comprises 15 residues. The V end was cut by 4 bases, the J end by 5 bases, with 17 bases between. CDR3 DNA sequence: TGTGCCACCAGCACGGGGGGGACAGTCAGGGAGACCCAGTACTTC. This codes for CATSTGGTVRETQYF.

The rearrangement joins TRBV7-2 to TRBJ1-5; 7 nucleotides agree with TRBD1. This CDR3 has 16 residues. Trimming cost V 2 bases and J 2 bases; bases outside gene matches: 6. The germline CDR1 and CDR2 sequences are SGHTA and FQGNSA. In DNA form, the CDR3 reads TGTGCCAGCAGCTTAAATCGAGGGGGCGGCAATCAGCCCCAGCATTTT. It yields the protein CASSLNRGGGNQPQHF.

The V gene is TRBV19, the J gene TRBJ2-1; possible D gene TRBD2, 7 bases. Germline CDR1 and CDR2: LNHDA and SQIVND (reference sequence). Trimming stripped 3 bases from V and 7 bases from J, with 16 bases between. This CDR3 is built from 15 residues. CDR3 coding DNA: TGTGCCAGTAGTATGGGAGGGGGGACTGGGAATGAGCAGTTCTTC. This gives the protein CASSMGGGTGNEQFF.

This clone appeared once. This chain joins TRBV28 and TRBJ1-1; D unresolved. V was cut by 0 bases and J by 0 bases, with 8 bases left in between. CDR3 size: 15 residues. Germline CDR1 is MDHEN and CDR2 is SYDVKM. In nucleotides, the CDR3 is TGTGCCAGCAGTTTATGGGAGGGATTGAACACTGAAGCTTTCTTT. Its translation is CASSLWEGLNTEAFF.